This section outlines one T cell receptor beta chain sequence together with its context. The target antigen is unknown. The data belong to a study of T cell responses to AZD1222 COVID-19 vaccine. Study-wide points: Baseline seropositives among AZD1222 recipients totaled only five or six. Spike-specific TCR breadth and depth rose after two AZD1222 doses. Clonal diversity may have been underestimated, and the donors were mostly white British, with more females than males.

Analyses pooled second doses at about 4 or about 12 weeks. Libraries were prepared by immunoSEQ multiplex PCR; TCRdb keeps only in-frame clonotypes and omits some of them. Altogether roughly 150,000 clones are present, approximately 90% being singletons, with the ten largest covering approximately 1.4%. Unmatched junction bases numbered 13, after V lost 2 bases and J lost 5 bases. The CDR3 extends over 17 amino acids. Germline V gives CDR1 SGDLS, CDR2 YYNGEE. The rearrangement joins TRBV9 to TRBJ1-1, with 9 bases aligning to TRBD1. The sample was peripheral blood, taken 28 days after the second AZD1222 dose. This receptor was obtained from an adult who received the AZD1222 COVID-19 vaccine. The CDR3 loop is CASSVGQGGLGMTEAFF. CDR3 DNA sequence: TGTGCCAGCAGCGTGGGACAGGGAGGGTTGGGGATGACTGAAGCTTTCTTT.